This is a list of T cell receptor beta chains from one sample in a study of T cells expressing NK-cell markers. TCRdb re-called the 5' RACE reads; every CDR3 protein appears as one record, without DNA. This listing includes under 600,000 distinct CDR3 sequences. The source material was blood T cells: a sorted CD56 or NKG2C T cell subset, CD4+ or CD8+ T cells, or bulk PBMC T cells (not recorded which). The receptors derive from a woman aged 45-65 years in good health. The CDR3 runs from the conserved cysteine through the conserved F or W. The order of the fields is CDR3 protein, J gene, V gene.

cdr3_aa: CASSPNPGQGAKGYTF; j_call: TRBJ1-2; v_call: TRBV3-1
cdr3_aa: CASRVTGGSNQPQHF; j_call: TRBJ1-5; v_call: TRBV6-5
cdr3_aa: CASSLEDRRAFF; j_call: TRBJ1-1; v_call: TRBV7-9
cdr3_aa: CASSDPYREAGNTIYF; j_call: TRBJ1-3; v_call: TRBV25-1
cdr3_aa: CASSLGTGGLDTQYF; j_call: TRBJ2-3; v_call: TRBV27
cdr3_aa: CASSPRGTSGSLYEQYF; j_call: TRBJ2-7; v_call: TRBV21-1
cdr3_aa: CASSSLAGGWYNEQFF; j_call: TRBJ2-1; v_call: TRBV28
cdr3_aa: CASSRLTGDVNTGELFF; j_call: TRBJ2-2; v_call: TRBV5-1
cdr3_aa: CASSVTGTSGEQFF; j_call: TRBJ2-1; v_call: TRBV27
cdr3_aa: CSASRDRVEGYTF; j_call: TRBJ1-2; v_call: TRBV20-1
cdr3_aa: CASSYSGGAYEKLFF; j_call: TRBJ1-4; v_call: TRBV6-6
cdr3_aa: CASARQGGVTGELFF; j_call: TRBJ2-2; v_call: TRBV6-1
cdr3_aa: CASSTGQRKSEAFF; j_call: TRBJ1-1; v_call: TRBV5-1
cdr3_aa: CASSIGGPTDTQYF; j_call: TRBJ2-3; v_call: TRBV2
cdr3_aa: CASSVTGTQYGYTF; j_call: TRBJ1-2; v_call: TRBV9
cdr3_aa: CASSDTADTQYF; j_call: TRBJ2-3; v_call: TRBV3-1
cdr3_aa: CASSHASYPSYGYTF; j_call: TRBJ1-2; v_call: TRBV3-1
cdr3_aa: CASSLSTRDNEQFF; j_call: TRBJ2-1; v_call: TRBV7-6
cdr3_aa: CAISPRGESGYTF; j_call: TRBJ1-2; v_call: TRBV10-3
cdr3_aa: CANAQINEQFF; j_call: TRBJ2-1; v_call: TRBV2
cdr3_aa: CSVERSGEQYF; j_call: TRBJ2-7; v_call: TRBV29-1
cdr3_aa: CSVEPGGFADTQYF; j_call: TRBJ2-3; v_call: TRBV29-1
cdr3_aa: CASTLGTGGQPQHF; j_call: TRBJ1-5; v_call: TRBV12-3/TRBV12-4
cdr3_aa: CSANQGRKTDTQYF; j_call: TRBJ2-3; v_call: TRBV20-1
cdr3_aa: CASSGVSGRPSYNEQFF; j_call: TRBJ2-1; v_call: TRBV10-2
cdr3_aa: CASSLEGGAGYEQYF; j_call: TRBJ2-7; v_call: TRBV5-1
cdr3_aa: CATSSRDRGWTGANVLTF; j_call: TRBJ2-6; v_call: TRBV15
cdr3_aa: CASSLGGTSDTIQYF; j_call: TRBJ2-4; v_call: TRBV5-6
cdr3_aa: CSALKPGTREWNEQFF; j_call: TRBJ2-1; v_call: TRBV20-1
cdr3_aa: CASSLGTGGRNQPQHF; j_call: TRBJ1-5; v_call: TRBV5-6
cdr3_aa: CASSLQGAKYEQYF; j_call: TRBJ2-7; v_call: TRBV7-2
cdr3_aa: CASRPLAGGINEQFF; j_call: TRBJ2-1; v_call: TRBV2
cdr3_aa: CASSLAGTGPNEQFF; j_call: TRBJ2-1; v_call: TRBV11-3
cdr3_aa: CASSTLWTDEQFF; j_call: TRBJ2-1; v_call: TRBV5-1
cdr3_aa: CAGTSAVGGRQFF; j_call: TRBJ2-1; v_call: TRBV7-8
cdr3_aa: CSAYPGSGYEQFF; j_call: TRBJ2-1; v_call: TRBV20-1
cdr3_aa: CSAIPPDRSTSYEQYF; j_call: TRBJ2-7; v_call: TRBV20-1
cdr3_aa: CASSQKTGDNEKLFF; j_call: TRBJ1-4; v_call: TRBV13
cdr3_aa: CASSPGQAGSTDTQYF; j_call: TRBJ2-3; v_call: TRBV6-1
cdr3_aa: CSVRTGERAEAFF; j_call: TRBJ1-1; v_call: TRBV29-1
cdr3_aa: CSAGQQETQYF; j_call: TRBJ2-5; v_call: TRBV20-1
cdr3_aa: CASSAALVGNEQFF; j_call: TRBJ2-1; v_call: TRBV11-1
cdr3_aa: CASKGGAGVYNEQFF; j_call: TRBJ2-1; v_call: TRBV3-1
cdr3_aa: CATALAGGQEQFF; j_call: TRBJ2-1; v_call: TRBV27
cdr3_aa: CASSVGGVQETQYF; j_call: TRBJ2-5; v_call: TRBV9
cdr3_aa: CASSPGSGVGNEQFF; j_call: TRBJ2-1; v_call: TRBV7-9
cdr3_aa: CASSLDTGAANTGELFF; j_call: TRBJ2-2; v_call: TRBV5-1
cdr3_aa: CASSRTGPLLDTQYF; j_call: TRBJ2-3; v_call: TRBV6-5
cdr3_aa: CSAIDRAGNTIYF; j_call: TRBJ1-3; v_call: TRBV20-1
cdr3_aa: CASTPSRTGRSPGELFF; j_call: TRBJ2-2; v_call: TRBV11-3
cdr3_aa: CASSQFQGWQYF; j_call: TRBJ2-7; v_call: TRBV16
cdr3_aa: CASSTIRYSPLHF; j_call: TRBJ1-6; v_call: TRBV7-8
cdr3_aa: CSARDKGTSGRAIDEQFF; j_call: TRBJ2-1; v_call: TRBV20-1